The clone carrying this TCR beta chain was seen more than once but under ten times. Germline CDR1 and CDR2: SGHAT and FQNNGV. This CDR3 contains 15 residues. V lost 4 bases, J lost 4 bases, and 4 bases stayed unmatched. Data came from immunoSEQ multiplex PCR; TCRdb stores just in-frame clones and leaves some out. This repertoire shows 40,000 to 60,000 clones, 85% to 90% found once; its top ten account for around 4.6%. The source of the sample is a study of blood T cell repertoires in COVID-19. About the study: T cells, B-cell-depleted T cells, or PBMCs supplied cDNA or gDNA.

The source material was peripheral blood. The clonotype originates from a man older than 75 with active COVID-19. The chain links TRBV11-2 to TRBJ2-1; the match to TRBD2 covers 10 bases. CDR3 protein: CASSSGLAEYNEQFF. The DNA for the CDR3 is TGTGCCAGCAGCTCAGGACTAGCGGAGTACAATGAGCAGTTCTTC.